This TCR beta chain was found in a study of cytomegalovirus exposure and HLA in healthy donors. Looked up from germline, CDR1 is MGHRA and CDR2 is YSYEKL. This CDR3 is 15 amino acids long. Trimming removed 4 bases at V and 2 bases at J, with 15 bases between. Study-wide findings and caveats: Compared with the approximately 670-donor mean, an Asian-associated ancestry cluster reportedly had fewer N-insertions, according to a later analysis.

This clone turned up a few times. Antigen unknown. The sample contains more than one DNA sequence encoding this CDR3. The PCR contained 60 Vbeta and 13 Jbeta primers. The authors' processing: Around 9.9 million shared chains were among the 60 million to 80 million unique TCR beta chains that a later analysis counted. Assay used: immunoSEQ multiplex PCR; TCRdb lists only in-frame clones, some missing. V, J and clone size are those of that table, while D and trimming were read from the DNA. The sample lists some 200,000 clones, roughly 77% seen once, with around 0.42% in the top ten. The TCR was taken from a male donor in good health and CMV-seropositive. This chain connects TRBV4-1 to TRBJ2-7; maybe TRBD2 (6 bases). The sequenced sample consisted of PBMCs. DNA for the CDR3: TGCGCCAGCAGCCGGCGGGGTGACGAACCCTACGAGCAGTACTTC. Protein: CASSRRGDEPYEQYF.